This record looks at one T cell receptor (beta chain) sequence and its context. Its specificity is not known. MiXCR, applied by TCRdb to the 5' RACE reads, yields one record per CDR3 protein. The top ten clones hold about 1% of a sample with fewer than 550,000 distinct CDR3 sequences, roughly an eighth of them seen once. Per the germline V gene, CDR1 is DFQATT and CDR2 is SNEGSKA (reference sequence). The CDR3 contains 14 residues. The data are from a study of identical twins. Findings and caveats of the study: Alpha sequences out of frame and shared by twins had excess low generation probability. Twins showed weaker excess sharing in their beta out-of-frame sequences. The study reached conclusions through statistical analysis that was cross-sectional, not following the same donors.

These same data were also listed under a study on yellow fever vaccine responses in identical twins.

The sequenced sample was CD4+ T cells sorted from blood. The chain combines TRBV20-1 with TRBJ2-1; the match to TRBD1 covers 8 bases. This receptor was obtained from a woman in her late teens or twenties in good health. CDR3 DNA: TGCAGGGACAGGGAGGTGGGATCCTACAATGAGCAGTTCTTC. The encoded protein is CRDREVGSYNEQFF.